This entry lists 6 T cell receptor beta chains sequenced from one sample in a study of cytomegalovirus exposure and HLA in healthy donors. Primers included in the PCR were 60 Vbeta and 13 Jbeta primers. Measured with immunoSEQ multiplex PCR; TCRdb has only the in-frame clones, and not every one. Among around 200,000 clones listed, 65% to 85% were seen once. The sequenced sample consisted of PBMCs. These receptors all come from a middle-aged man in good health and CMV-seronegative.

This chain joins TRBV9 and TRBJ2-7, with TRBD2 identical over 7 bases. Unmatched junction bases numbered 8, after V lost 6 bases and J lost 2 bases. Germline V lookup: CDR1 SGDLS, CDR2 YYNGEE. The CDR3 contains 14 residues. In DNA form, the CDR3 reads TGTGCCAGCACTCGAGGGCTAGCGGCCTACGAGCAGTACTTC. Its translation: CASTRGLAAYEQYF.

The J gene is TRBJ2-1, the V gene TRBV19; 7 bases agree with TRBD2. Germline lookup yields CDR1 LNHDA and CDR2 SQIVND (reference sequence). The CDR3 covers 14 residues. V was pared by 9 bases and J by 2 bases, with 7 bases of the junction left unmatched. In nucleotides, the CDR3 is TGTGCCAGCCGGGCTAGCGGTACCTACAATGAGCAGTTCTTC. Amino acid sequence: CASRASGTYNEQFF.

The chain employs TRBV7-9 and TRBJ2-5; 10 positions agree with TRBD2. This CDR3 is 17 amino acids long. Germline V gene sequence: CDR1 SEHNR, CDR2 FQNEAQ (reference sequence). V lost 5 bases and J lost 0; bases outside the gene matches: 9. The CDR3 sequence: CASSPITSGNNQETQYF. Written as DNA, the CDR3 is TGTGCCAGCAGCCCCATCACTAGCGGGAATAACCAAGAGACCCAGTACTTC.

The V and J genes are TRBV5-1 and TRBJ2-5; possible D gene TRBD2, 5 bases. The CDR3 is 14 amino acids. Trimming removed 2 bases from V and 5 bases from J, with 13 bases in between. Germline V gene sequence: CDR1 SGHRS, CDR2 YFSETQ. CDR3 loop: CASSFSSPGETQYF. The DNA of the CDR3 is TGCGCCAGCAGCTTCAGCTCACCGGGGGAGACCCAGTACTTC.

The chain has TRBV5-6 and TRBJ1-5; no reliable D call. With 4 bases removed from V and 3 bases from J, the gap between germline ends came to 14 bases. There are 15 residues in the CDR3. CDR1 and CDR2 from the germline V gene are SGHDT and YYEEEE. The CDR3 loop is CASSRARGINQPQHF. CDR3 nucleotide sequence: TGTGCCAGCAGCCGCGCCCGAGGGATCAATCAGCCCCAGCATTTT.

CDR3 protein: CASSQPGQGMPNYGYTF. In DNA form, the CDR3 reads TGTGCCAGCAGCCAACCGGGACAGGGTATGCCAAACTATGGCTACACCTTC. This chain links TRBV7-9 with TRBJ1-2, with 9 nucleotides matching TRBD1. The CDR3 length is 17 residues. Per germline, CDR1 SEHNR and CDR2 FQNEAQ (reference sequence). The V and J ends lost 5 bases and 2 bases, in that order; junction bases with no gene match: 12.